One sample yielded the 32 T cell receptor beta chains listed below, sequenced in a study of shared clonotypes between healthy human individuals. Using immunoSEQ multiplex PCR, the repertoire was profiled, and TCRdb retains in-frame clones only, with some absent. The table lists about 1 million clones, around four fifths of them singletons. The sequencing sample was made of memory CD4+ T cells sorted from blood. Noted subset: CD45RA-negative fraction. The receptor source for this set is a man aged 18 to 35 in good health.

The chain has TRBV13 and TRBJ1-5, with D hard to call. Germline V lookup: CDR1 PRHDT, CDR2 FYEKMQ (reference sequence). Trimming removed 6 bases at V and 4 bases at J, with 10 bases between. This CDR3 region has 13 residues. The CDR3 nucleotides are TGTGCCAGCAGTCATGGGCCTAATCAGCCCCAGCATTTT. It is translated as CASSHGPNQPQHF.

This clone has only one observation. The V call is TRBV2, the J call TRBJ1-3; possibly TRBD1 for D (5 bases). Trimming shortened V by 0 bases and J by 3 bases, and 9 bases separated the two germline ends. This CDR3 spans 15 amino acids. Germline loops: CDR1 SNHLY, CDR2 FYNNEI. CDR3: CASSEAAGNGNTIYF. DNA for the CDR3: TGTGCCAGCAGTGAAGCTGCAGGGAATGGAAACACCATATATTTT.

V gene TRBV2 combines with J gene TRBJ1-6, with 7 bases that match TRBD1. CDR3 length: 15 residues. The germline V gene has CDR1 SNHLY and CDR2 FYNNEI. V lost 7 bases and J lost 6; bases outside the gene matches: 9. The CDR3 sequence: CASTPDRQRNSPLHF. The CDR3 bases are TGTGCCAGCACCCCGGACAGGCAGCGTAATTCACCCCTCCACTTT.

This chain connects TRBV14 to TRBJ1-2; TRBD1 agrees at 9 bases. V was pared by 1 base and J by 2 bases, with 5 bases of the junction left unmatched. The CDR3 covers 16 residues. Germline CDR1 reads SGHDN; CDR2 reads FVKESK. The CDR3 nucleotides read TGTGCCAGCAGCCAAGCGGGGGACAGGGTAAACTATGGCTACACCTTC. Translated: CASSQAGDRVNYGYTF.

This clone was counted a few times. The chain's CDR3 is CASSLGPNRGTGELFF. In DNA form, the CDR3 reads TGCGCCAGCAGCTTGGGACCAAACAGGGGGACCGGGGAGCTGTTTTTT. The chain carries TRBV5-1 and TRBJ2-2; 8 bases match TRBD1. Germline-derived CDR1 and CDR2 are SGHRS and YFSETQ. CDR3 size: 16 residues. After removal of 0 bases from V and 5 bases from J, the junction contained 6 bases not matched to a gene.

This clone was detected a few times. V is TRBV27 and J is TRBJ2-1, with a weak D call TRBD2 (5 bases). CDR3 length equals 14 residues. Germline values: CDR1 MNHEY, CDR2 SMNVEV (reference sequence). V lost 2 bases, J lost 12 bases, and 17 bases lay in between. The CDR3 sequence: CASSLPLPGTVQFF. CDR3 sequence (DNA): TGTGCCAGCAGTTTACCCCTCCCGGGAACTGTGCAGTTCTTC.

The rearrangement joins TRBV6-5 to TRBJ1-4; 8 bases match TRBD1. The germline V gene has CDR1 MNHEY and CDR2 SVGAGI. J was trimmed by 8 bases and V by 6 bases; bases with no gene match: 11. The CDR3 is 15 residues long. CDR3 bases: TGTGCCAGCAGACGAACAGGGGGGGCCAGAGAAAAACTGTTTTTT. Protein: CASRRTGGAREKLFF.

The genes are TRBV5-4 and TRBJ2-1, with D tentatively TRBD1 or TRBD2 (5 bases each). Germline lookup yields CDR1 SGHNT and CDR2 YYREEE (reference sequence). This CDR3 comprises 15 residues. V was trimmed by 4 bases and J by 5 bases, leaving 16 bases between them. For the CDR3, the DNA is TGTGCCAGCAGCCCCGAATGGGGGAGAGACAATGAGCAGTTCTTC. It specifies CASSPEWGRDNEQFF.

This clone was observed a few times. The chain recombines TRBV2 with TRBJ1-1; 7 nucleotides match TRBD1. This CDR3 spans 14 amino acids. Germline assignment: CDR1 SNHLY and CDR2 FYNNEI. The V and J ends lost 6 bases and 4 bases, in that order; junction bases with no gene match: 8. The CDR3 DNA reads TGTGCCAGCAGCCCTACGACAGGGTTCACTGAAGCTTTCTTT. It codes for CASSPTTGFTEAFF.

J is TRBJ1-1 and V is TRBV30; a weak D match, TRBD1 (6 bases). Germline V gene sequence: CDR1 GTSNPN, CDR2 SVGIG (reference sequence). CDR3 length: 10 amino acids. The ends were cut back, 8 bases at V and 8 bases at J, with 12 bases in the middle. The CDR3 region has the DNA TGTGCCGGGGGGCGGGGAGAAGCTTTCTTT. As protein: CAGGRGEAFF.

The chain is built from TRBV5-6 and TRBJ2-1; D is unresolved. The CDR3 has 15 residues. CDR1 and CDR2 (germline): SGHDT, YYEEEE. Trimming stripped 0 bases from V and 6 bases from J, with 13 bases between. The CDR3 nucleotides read TGTGCCAGCAGCTTGGGTCGGTTAAGGGCCAATGAGCAGTTCTTC. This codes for CASSLGRLRANEQFF.

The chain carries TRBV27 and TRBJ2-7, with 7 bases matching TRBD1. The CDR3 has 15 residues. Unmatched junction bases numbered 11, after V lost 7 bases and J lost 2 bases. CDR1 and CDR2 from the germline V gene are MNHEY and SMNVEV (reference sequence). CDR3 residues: CASKQLVQGAYEQYF. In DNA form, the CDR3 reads TGTGCCAGCAAGCAGTTAGTTCAGGGGGCCTACGAGCAGTACTTC.

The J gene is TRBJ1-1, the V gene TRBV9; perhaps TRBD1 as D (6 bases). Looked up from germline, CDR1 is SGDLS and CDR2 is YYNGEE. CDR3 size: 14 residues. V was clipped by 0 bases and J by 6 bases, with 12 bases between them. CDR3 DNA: TGTGCCAGCAGCGTAGTGGGGGCGAGCGCTGAAGCTTTCTTT. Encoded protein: CASSVVGASAEAFF.

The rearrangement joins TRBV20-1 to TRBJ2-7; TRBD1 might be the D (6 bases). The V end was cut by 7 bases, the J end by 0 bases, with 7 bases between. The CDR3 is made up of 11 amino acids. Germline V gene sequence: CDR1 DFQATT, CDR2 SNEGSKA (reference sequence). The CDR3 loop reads CSGTDSYEQYF. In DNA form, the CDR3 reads TGCAGTGGGACAGACTCCTACGAGCAGTACTTC.

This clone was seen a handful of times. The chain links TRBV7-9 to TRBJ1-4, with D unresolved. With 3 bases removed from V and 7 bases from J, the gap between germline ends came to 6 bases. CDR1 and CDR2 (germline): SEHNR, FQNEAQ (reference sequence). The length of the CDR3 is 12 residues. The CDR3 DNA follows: TGTGCCAGCAGCTTGAATTCTGAAAAACTGTTTTTT. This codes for CASSLNSEKLFF.

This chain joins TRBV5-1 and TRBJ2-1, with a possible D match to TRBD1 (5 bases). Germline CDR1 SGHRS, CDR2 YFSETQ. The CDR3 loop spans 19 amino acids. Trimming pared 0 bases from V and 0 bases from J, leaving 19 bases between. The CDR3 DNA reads TGCGCCAGCAGCTTGGTGCAGGGATCTTTCCAAAACTCCTACAATGAGCAGTTCTTC. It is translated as CASSLVQGSFQNSYNEQFF.

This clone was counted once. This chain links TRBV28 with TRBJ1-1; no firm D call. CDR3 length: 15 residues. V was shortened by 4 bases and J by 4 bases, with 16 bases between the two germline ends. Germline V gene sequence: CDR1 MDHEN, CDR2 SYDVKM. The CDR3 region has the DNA TGTGCCAGCAGTTCTCTCTCCACTGGCCCCACTGAAGCTTTCTTT. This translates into CASSSLSTGPTEAFF.

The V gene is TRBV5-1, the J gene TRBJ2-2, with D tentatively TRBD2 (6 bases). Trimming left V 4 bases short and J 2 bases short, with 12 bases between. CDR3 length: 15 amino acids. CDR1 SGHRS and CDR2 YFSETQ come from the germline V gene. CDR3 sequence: CASSPGLTNTGELFF. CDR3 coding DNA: TGCGCCAGCAGCCCTGGACTAACAAACACCGGGGAGCTGTTTTTT. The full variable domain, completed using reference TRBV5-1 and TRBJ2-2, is KAGVTQTPRYLIKTRGQQVTLSCSPISGHRSVSWYQQTPGQGLQFLFEYFSETQRNKGNFPGRFSGRQFSNSRSEMNVSTLELGDSALYLCASSPGLTNTGELFFGEGSRLTVL.

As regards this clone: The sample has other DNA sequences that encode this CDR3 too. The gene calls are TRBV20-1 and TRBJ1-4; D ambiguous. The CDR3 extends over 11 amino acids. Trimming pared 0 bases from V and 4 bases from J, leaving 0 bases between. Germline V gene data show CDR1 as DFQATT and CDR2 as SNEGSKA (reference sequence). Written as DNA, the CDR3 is TGCAGTGCTAGAGATAATGAAAAACTGTTTTTT. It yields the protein CSARDNEKLFF.

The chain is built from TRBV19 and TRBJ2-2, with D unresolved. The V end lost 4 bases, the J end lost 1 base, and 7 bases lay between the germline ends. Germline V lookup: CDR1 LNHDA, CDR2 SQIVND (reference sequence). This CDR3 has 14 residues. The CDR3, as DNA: TGTGCCAGTAGTAGTCAGATGAACACCGGGGAGCTGTTTTTT. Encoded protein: CASSSQMNTGELFF. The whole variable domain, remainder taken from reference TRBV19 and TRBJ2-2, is DGGITQSPKYLFRKEGQNVTLSCEQNLNHDAMYWYRQDPGQGLRLIYYSQIVNDFQKGDIAEGYSVSREKKESFPLTVTSAQKNPTAFYLCASSSQMNTGELFFGEGSRLTVL.

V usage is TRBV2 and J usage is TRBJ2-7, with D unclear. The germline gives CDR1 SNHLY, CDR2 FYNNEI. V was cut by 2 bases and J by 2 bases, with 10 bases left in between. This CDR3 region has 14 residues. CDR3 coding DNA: TGTGCCAGCAGTGAAACGAGGAGCACCTACGAGCAGTACTTC. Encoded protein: CASSETRSTYEQYF.

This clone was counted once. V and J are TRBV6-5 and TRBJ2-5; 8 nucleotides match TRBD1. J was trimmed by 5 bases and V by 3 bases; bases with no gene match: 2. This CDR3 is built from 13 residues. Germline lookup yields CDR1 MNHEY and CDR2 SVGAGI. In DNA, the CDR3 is TGTGCCAGCAGTTATCGACAGGGGGAGACCCAGTACTTC. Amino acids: CASSYRQGETQYF.

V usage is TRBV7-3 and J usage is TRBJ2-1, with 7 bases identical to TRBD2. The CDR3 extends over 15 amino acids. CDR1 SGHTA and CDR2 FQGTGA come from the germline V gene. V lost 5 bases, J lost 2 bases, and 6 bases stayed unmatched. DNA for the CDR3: TGTGCCAGCAGCGAAGCGGGGCTCGCCTACAATGAGCAGTTCTTC. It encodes CASSEAGLAYNEQFF.

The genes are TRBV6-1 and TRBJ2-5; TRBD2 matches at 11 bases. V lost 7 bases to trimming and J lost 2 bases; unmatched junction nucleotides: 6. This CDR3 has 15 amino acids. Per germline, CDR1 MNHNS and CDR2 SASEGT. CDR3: CASKGTSGNQETQYF. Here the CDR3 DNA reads TGTGCCAGCAAGGGGACTAGCGGTAATCAAGAGACCCAGTACTTC.

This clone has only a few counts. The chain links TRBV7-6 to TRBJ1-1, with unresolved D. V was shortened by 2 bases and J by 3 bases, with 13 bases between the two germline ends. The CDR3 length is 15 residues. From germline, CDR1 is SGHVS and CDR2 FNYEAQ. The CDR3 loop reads CASSLQSQSYTEAFF. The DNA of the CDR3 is TGTGCCAGCAGCTTACAGTCACAGAGTTACACTGAAGCTTTCTTT.

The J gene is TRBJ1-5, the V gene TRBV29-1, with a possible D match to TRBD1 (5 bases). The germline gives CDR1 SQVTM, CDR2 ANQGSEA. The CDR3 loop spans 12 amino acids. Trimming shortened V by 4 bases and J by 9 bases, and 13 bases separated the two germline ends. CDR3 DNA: TGCAGCGTTGCTTTCCAGGGACGGCCCCAGCATTTT. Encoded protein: CSVAFQGRPQHF. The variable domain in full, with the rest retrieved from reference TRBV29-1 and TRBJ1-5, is SAVISQKPSRDICQRGTSLTIQCQVDSQVTMMFWYRQQPGQSLTLIATANQGSEATYESGFVIDKFPISRPNLTFSTLTVSNMSPEDSSIYLCSVAFQGRPQHFGDGTRLSIL.

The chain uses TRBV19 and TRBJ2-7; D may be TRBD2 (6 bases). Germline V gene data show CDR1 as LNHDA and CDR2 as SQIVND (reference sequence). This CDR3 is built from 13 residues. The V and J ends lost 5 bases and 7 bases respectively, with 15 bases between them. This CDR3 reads CASSDRGAGEQYF. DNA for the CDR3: TGTGCCAGTAGTGACCGGGGCGCGGGGGAGCAGTACTTC.

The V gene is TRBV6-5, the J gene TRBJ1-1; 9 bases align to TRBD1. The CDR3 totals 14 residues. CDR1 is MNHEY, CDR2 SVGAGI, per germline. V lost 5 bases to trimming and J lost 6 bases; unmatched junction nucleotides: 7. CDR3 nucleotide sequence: TGTGCCAGCAGTAATACAGGGGGCTGGGCTGAAGCTTTCTTT. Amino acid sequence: CASSNTGGWAEAFF.

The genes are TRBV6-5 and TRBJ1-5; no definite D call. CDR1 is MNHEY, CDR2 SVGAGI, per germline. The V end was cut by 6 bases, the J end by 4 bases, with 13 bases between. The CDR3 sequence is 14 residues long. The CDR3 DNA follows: TGTGCCAGCAGCCCCTTGGGTGGAAATCAGCCCCAGCATTTT. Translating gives CASSPLGGNQPQHF.

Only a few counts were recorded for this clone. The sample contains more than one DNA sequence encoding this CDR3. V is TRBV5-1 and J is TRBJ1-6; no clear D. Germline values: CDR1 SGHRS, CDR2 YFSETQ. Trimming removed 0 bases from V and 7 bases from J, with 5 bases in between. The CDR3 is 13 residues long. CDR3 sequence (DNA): TGCGCCAGCAGCTTGGTATTGAATTCACCCCTCCACTTT. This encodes CASSLVLNSPLHF.

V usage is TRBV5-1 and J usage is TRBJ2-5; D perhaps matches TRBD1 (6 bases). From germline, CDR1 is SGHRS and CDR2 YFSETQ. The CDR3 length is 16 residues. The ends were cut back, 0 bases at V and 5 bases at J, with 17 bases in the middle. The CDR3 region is CASSLEGTPQGETQYF. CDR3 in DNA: TGCGCCAGCAGCTTGGAGGGGACCCCTCAGGGGGAGACCCAGTACTTC.

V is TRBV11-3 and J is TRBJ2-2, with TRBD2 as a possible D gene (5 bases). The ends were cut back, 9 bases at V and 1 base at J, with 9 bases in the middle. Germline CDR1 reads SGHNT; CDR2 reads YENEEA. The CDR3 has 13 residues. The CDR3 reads CASGRGNTGELFF. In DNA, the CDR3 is TGTGCCAGTGGACGGGGGAACACCGGGGAGCTGTTTTTT.